These 31 T cell receptor beta chains were all obtained from the same sample, sequenced in a study of blood T cell repertoires in COVID-19. Method: immunoSEQ multiplex PCR; TCRdb's copy keeps in-frame clones and lacks some. This table has approximately 150,000 clones, approximately 79% appearing once. Sample: PBMCs or T cells enriched from blood (not recorded which). Every receptor here comes from a man in his forties with acute COVID-19.

As concerns this clone: This likely comes from a read error, as the CDR3 has no conserved phenylalanine or tryptophan at its end. No DNA is shown, since the ends of the CDR3 on it are uncertain; the CDR3 is the one TCRdb lists. V is TRBV6-4 and J is TRBJ1-2; TRBD1, the table's D call, was not compared with the DNA. A total of 8 residues make up the CDR3, ends included. CDR1 MRHNA and CDR2 SNTAGT come from the germline V gene. The CDR3 sequence: CASSEAGL.

This sequence joins TRBV5-1 and TRBJ2-7, with 9 bases aligning to TRBD1. CDR3 size: 14 residues. Germline loops: CDR1 SGHRS, CDR2 YFSETQ. V lost 2 bases, J lost 4 bases, and 4 bases stayed unmatched. The CDR3 DNA sequence: TGCGCCAGCAGCTTCACGGGACAGGGATACGAGCAGTACTTC. It specifies CASSFTGQGYEQYF. The whole variable domain, filled in from reference TRBV5-1 and TRBJ2-7, reads KAGVTQTPRYLIKTRGQQVTLSCSPISGHRSVSWYQQTPGQGLQFLFEYFSETQRNKGNFPGRFSGRQFSNSRSEMNVSTLELGDSALYLCASSFTGQGYEQYFGPGTRLTVT.

The rearrangement uses TRBV9 and TRBJ1-4, with TRBD1 as a possible D gene (5 bases). Trimming cost V 4 bases and J 8 bases, with 18 bases left between them. The length of the CDR3 is 15 residues. The V gene's germline CDR1 is SGDLS and CDR2 YYNGEE. In nucleotides, the CDR3 is TGTGCCAGCAGCCCCCGGAGCGGGGGAGGGGAAAAACTGTTTTTT. Encoded protein: CASSPRSGGGEKLFF.

This clone was seen only once. At one of its ends the junction is not consistent with the germline gene, which may arise from a read error. This sequence joins TRBV6-5 and TRBJ2-7; the D gene is possibly TRBD2 (7 bases). This CDR3 has 14 amino acids. Germline assignment: CDR1 MNHEY and CDR2 SVGAGI. The CDR3 DNA sequence: TGTGCCAGCAGCTACAGGGAGGGTTCCTCCGAGCAGTACTTC. This encodes CASSYREGSSEQYF.

The chain carries TRBV27 and TRBJ1-1; 7 bases are a match to TRBD1. CDR3 length: 13 residues. V gave up 6 bases and J gave up 5 bases; unmatched junction bases: 6. Germline V gives CDR1 MNHEY, CDR2 SMNVEV (reference sequence). The CDR3 region has the DNA TGTGCCAGCAGCGACTTACAGGGGACTGAAGCTTTCTTT. Translating gives CASSDLQGTEAFF.

V usage is TRBV7-8 and J usage is TRBJ2-7; weak D call: TRBD1 (5 bases). The CDR3 totals 15 residues. From germline, CDR1 is SGHVS and CDR2 FQNEAQ. V was shortened by 4 bases and J by 2 bases, with 15 bases between the two germline ends. The CDR3 DNA reads as TGTGCCAGCAGCTCCCCGATCCAGGGTCCCTACGAGCAGTACTTC. Translating gives CASSSPIQGPYEQYF.

This chain connects TRBV7-9 to TRBJ1-1; D not certain. V was clipped by 1 base and J by 1 base, with 13 bases between them. CDR3 length: 16 amino acids. Looked up from germline, CDR1 is SEHNR and CDR2 is FQNEAQ (reference sequence). CDR3: CASSLGLEGGNTEAFF. The CDR3 region has the DNA TGTGCCAGCAGCTTAGGCTTGGAGGGCGGGAACACTGAAGCTTTCTTT.

The chain links TRBV6-5 to TRBJ1-4; no firm D call. Germline lookup yields CDR1 MNHEY and CDR2 SVGAGI. Between the trimmed V and J ends, which lost 4 bases and 0 bases, there was a span of 9 bases. The CDR3 totals 15 residues. The CDR3 DNA sequence: TGTGCCAGCAGTTCTTTATTTGCAACTAATGAAAAACTGTTTTTT. It is translated as CASSSLFATNEKLFF.

The rearrangement uses TRBV19 and TRBJ1-5; TRBD1 aligns across 8 bases. The CDR3 runs to 15 residues. CDR1 LNHDA and CDR2 SQIVND come from the germline V gene (reference sequence). V was clipped by 5 bases and J by 7 bases; unmatched bases: 10. CDR3 DNA sequence: TGTGCCAGTAGTCCCTGGGGAGGGACAGGACAGCCCCAGCATTTT. Translating gives CASSPWGGTGQPQHF. Together with reference TRBV19 and TRBJ1-5, the CDR3 gives the full variable domain: DGGITQSPKYLFRKEGQNVTLSCEQNLNHDAMYWYRQDPGQGLRLIYYSQIVNDFQKGDIAEGYSVSREKKESFPLTVTSAQKNPTAFYLCASSPWGGTGQPQHFGDGTRLSIL.

The chain has TRBV6-5 and TRBJ1-2; D unresolved. The V gene lost 10 bases and the J gene lost 7 bases, with 22 bases spanning the gap. Germline V gene lookup returns CDR1 MNHEY and CDR2 SVGAGI. This CDR3 is built from 14 residues. CDR3 protein: CATGRNRFGGGYTF. The CDR3, as DNA: TGTGCCACTGGGAGAAACAGATTTGGCGGTGGCTACACCTTC.

The chain combines TRBV7-9 with TRBJ2-2; 13 bases line up with TRBD2. Germline-derived CDR1 and CDR2 are SEHNR and FQNEAQ (reference sequence). The CDR3 consists of 15 residues. The trim removed 8 bases at V and 6 bases at J, leaving 6 bases unmatched. The CDR3 loop reads CASYGLAGEAGELFF. The CDR3, as DNA: TGTGCCAGCTACGGACTAGCGGGAGAAGCCGGGGAGCTGTTTTTT. The entire variable domain, with the rest obtained from reference TRBV7-9 and TRBJ2-2, is as follows: DTGVSQNPRHKITKRGQNVTFRCDPISEHNRLYWYRQTLGQGPEFLTYFQNEAQLEKSRLLSDRFSAERPKGSFSTLEIQRTEQGDSAMYLCASYGLAGEAGELFFGEGSRLTVL.

The rearrangement links TRBV18 to TRBJ2-5, with D possibly TRBD2 on 6 matching bases. CDR1 and CDR2 (germline): KGHSH, LQKENI. The CDR3 consists of 14 residues. Trimming cost V 2 bases and J 2 bases, with 9 bases left between them. The CDR3 coding sequence is TGTGCCAGCTCACCATCGGAGGGACAAGAGACCCAGTACTTC. Its translation is CASSPSEGQETQYF.

The chain uses TRBV18 and TRBJ1-5, with 9 bases identical to TRBD1. Looked up from germline, CDR1 is KGHSH and CDR2 is LQKENI. Trimming took 6 bases from V and 0 from J; bases not matched to a gene: 3. This CDR3 is 15 amino acids long. The CDR3 sequence: CASSLQGASNQPQHF. In DNA, the CDR3 is TGTGCCAGCTCTCTACAGGGGGCTAGCAATCAGCCCCAGCATTTT. Full variable domain (outside the CDR3, taken from reference TRBV18 and TRBJ1-5): NAGVMQNPRHLVRRRGQEARLRCSPMKGHSHVYWYRQLPEEGLKFMVYLQKENIIDESGMPKERFSAEFPKEGPSILRIQQVVRGDSAAYFCASSLQGASNQPQHFGDGTRLSIL.

The rearrangement links TRBV7-3 to TRBJ2-5; 10 positions agree with TRBD1. This CDR3 is 16 amino acids long. Per germline, CDR1 SGHTA and CDR2 FQGTGA. With 2 bases clipped from V and 3 bases from J, the junction kept 6 bases outside the gene matches. CDR3: CASSLGLGTGEETQYF. CDR3 sequence (DNA): TGTGCCAGCAGCTTAGGGCTAGGGACAGGGGAAGAGACCCAGTACTTC.

The chain is built from TRBV24-1 and TRBJ1-1; D possibly corresponds to TRBD1 (5 bases). CDR3 size: 15 residues. V was trimmed by 4 bases and J by 1 base, leaving 12 bases between them. Germline CDR1 is KGHDR and CDR2 is SFDVKD. The CDR3 region is CATSDPTGGNTEAFF. The CDR3 DNA sequence: TGTGCCACCAGTGACCCAACAGGCGGGAACACTGAAGCTTTCTTT.

J is TRBJ1-6 and V is TRBV10-3, with 7 bases identical to TRBD1. This CDR3 is 15 amino acids long. CDR1 and CDR2 from the germline V gene are ENHRY and SYGVKD. J gave up 6 bases and V 4 bases, and 6 bases lay outside the gene matches. Written as DNA, the CDR3 is TGTGCCATCAGTGTTGAGGGACAGATTAATTCACCCCTCCACTTT. Translated, it gives CAISVEGQINSPLHF.

This chain links TRBV12-3 or TRBV12-4 with TRBJ1-3; D is undetermined. This CDR3 has 13 amino acids. Trimming left V 4 bases short and J 7 bases short, with 11 bases between. The CDR3 protein is CASSSGVANTIYF. DNA of the CDR3: TGTGCCAGCAGTTCGGGAGTCGCGAACACCATATATTTT.

This chain links TRBV27 with TRBJ1-2; 7 bases are a match to TRBD1. The CDR3 length is 13 residues. Germline trimming cut 5 bases from V and 5 bases from J; bases unmatched to any gene: 5. CDR1 and CDR2 from the germline V gene are MNHEY and SMNVEV (reference sequence). The CDR3 sequence is CASSMGQPYGYTF. Written as DNA, the CDR3 is TGTGCCAGCAGTATGGGACAGCCATATGGCTACACCTTC.

This rearrangement joins TRBV7-9 to TRBJ2-1; 10 bases match TRBD2. The CDR3 is 15 residues long. V lost 3 bases to trimming and J lost 2 bases; unmatched junction nucleotides: 1. Germline V gene sequence: CDR1 SEHNR, CDR2 FQNEAQ (reference sequence). CDR3 DNA: TGTGCCAGCAGCTTGAGCGGGAGGGCCTACAATGAGCAGTTCTTC. Its protein is CASSLSGRAYNEQFF.

The rearrangement links TRBV19 to TRBJ1-3; D is unresolved. Per germline, CDR1 LNHDA and CDR2 SQIVND (reference sequence). V gave up 8 bases and J gave up 3 bases, with 17 bases separating them. CDR3 length equals 15 residues. In DNA, the CDR3 is TGTGCCAGTGTCACCACGGGTAGAGGTGGAAACACCATATATTTT. It is translated as CASVTTGRGGNTIYF.

The chain combines TRBV28 with TRBJ1-5; unclear D gene. The germline V gene has CDR1 MDHEN and CDR2 SYDVKM. This CDR3 comprises 15 residues. With 5 bases removed from V and 5 bases from J, the gap between germline ends came to 16 bases. For the CDR3, the DNA is TGTGCCAGCAGTCTCCCTCGAGAGGGAGATCAGCCCCAGCATTTT. Translated: CASSLPREGDQPQHF. Based on the CDR3 plus reference TRBV28 and TRBJ1-5, the full variable domain is DVKVTQSSRYLVKRTGEKVFLECVQDMDHENMFWYRQDPGLGLRLIYFSYDVKMKEKGDIPEGYSVSREKKERFSLILESASTNQTSMYLCASSLPREGDQPQHFGDGTRLSIL.

This sequence joins TRBV6-4 and TRBJ1-1; 9 nucleotides align to TRBD1. V lost 10 bases, J lost 4 bases, and 7 bases stayed unmatched. Germline V gives CDR1 MRHNA, CDR2 SNTAGT. The length of the CDR3 is 13 residues. Here the CDR3 reads CATRTGVGTEAFF. CDR3 bases: TGTGCCACCAGGACAGGGGTGGGCACTGAAGCTTTCTTT.

This clone was recorded once. The chain recombines TRBV27 with TRBJ2-7; D perhaps matches TRBD1 (5 bases). The CDR3 spans 15 residues. Germline values: CDR1 MNHEY, CDR2 SMNVEV (reference sequence). Trimming took off 2 bases at V and 1 base at J, with 12 bases between the two ends. Here the CDR3 reads CASSLKPGQSYEQYF. CDR3 coding DNA: TGTGCCAGCAGTTTAAAACCAGGGCAATCCTACGAGCAGTACTTC.

A single count supports this clone. The genes are TRBV5-6 and TRBJ2-7; TRBD1 matches at 8 bases. The CDR3 extends over 18 amino acids. Per the germline V gene, CDR1 is SGHDT and CDR2 is YYEEEE. J gave up 1 base and V 4 bases, and 16 bases lay outside the gene matches. The CDR3 DNA follows: TGTGCCAGCAGCGGCTCAACAGGGGGTATAAGAGGGTCCTACGAGCAGTACTTC. Amino acid sequence: CASSGSTGGIRGSYEQYF.

V is TRBV6-7 and J is TRBJ2-7, with 7 nucleotides matching TRBD2. TRBV6-7 is flagged as an ORF with uncertain function. The CDR3 has 14 amino acids. With 2 bases clipped from V and 3 bases from J, the junction kept 4 bases outside the gene matches. CDR3 DNA: TGTGCCAGCAGTTACGGGCTAGCGGACTACGAGCAGTACTTC. This translates into CASSYGLADYEQYF.

The gene calls are TRBV7-9 and TRBJ1-2; D may be TRBD1 (6 bases). Germline CDR1 reads SEHNR; CDR2 reads FQNEAQ (reference sequence). The V gene lost 5 bases and the J gene lost 4 bases, with 17 bases spanning the gap. The CDR3 covers 15 residues. For the CDR3, the DNA is TGTGCCAGCAGCCCATATCCCCAGGGGATCTATGGCTACACCTTC. Its translation is CASSPYPQGIYGYTF.

This clone has only a few counts. V and J are TRBV28 and TRBJ1-2, with 8 bases that match TRBD1. This CDR3 contains 14 residues. J gave up 4 bases and V 3 bases, and 4 bases lay outside the gene matches. Germline CDR1 MDHEN, CDR2 SYDVKM. DNA of the CDR3: TGTGCCAGCAGTTTTCCTACAGGGGGCTATGGCTACACCTTC. Its protein product is CASSFPTGGYGYTF.

This clone was recorded once. The rearrangement links TRBV19 to TRBJ2-1; D uncertain. The CDR3 runs 14 residues. Trimming pared 8 bases from V and 8 bases from J, leaving 19 bases between. Germline V CDR1 and CDR2: LNHDA, SQIVND (reference sequence). CDR3 residues: CASYDTGSEYEQFF. The CDR3 DNA is TGTGCCAGTTACGATACGGGTTCTGAATATGAGCAGTTCTTC.

This clone occurred a few times. This chain uses TRBV6-5 with TRBJ2-1, with 12 bases identical to TRBD2. The V and J ends lost 6 bases and 7 bases, in that order; junction bases with no gene match: 7. CDR1 MNHEY and CDR2 SVGAGI come from the germline V gene. This CDR3 comprises 15 residues. The CDR3 region is CASRPLAGGQNEQFF. The CDR3 nucleotides are TGTGCCAGCAGGCCCCTAGCGGGGGGGCAGAATGAGCAGTTCTTC.

The chain uses TRBV5-1 and TRBJ1-4; D call uncertain. V lost 5 bases, J lost 0 bases, and 14 bases lay in between. CDR3 size: 16 residues. CDR1 and CDR2 (germline): SGHRS, YFSETQ. The CDR3 reads CASRIQMGATNEKLFF. The CDR3 DNA sequence: TGCGCCAGCAGAATTCAAATGGGAGCAACTAATGAAAAACTGTTTTTT.

The chain combines TRBV28 with TRBJ2-7; TRBD1 aligns across 7 bases. The CDR3 is 14 amino acids. After removal of 4 bases from V and 2 bases from J, the junction contained 5 bases not matched to a gene. CDR1 is MDHEN, CDR2 SYDVKM, per germline. In DNA form, the CDR3 reads TGTGCCAGCAGTTATCCAGGACAGGCCTACGAGCAGTACTTC. Its protein is CASSYPGQAYEQYF.